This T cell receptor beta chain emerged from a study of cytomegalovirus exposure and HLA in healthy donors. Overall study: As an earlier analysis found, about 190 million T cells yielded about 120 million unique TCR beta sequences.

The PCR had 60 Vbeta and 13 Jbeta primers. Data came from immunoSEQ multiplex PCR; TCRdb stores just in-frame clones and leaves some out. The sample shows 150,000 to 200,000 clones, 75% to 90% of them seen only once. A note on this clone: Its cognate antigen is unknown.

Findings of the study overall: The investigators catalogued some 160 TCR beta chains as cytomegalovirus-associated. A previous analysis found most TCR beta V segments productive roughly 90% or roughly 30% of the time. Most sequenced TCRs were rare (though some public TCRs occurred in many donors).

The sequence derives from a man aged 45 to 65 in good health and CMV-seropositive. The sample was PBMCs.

CDR3 coding DNA: TGTGCCACCTCGGGACGGGGGAAGACCCAGTACTTC. Translation gives CATSGRGKTQYF. The rearrangement joins TRBV6-1 to TRBJ2-5, with a tentative D call TRBD2 (6 bases). CDR1 is MNHNS, CDR2 SASEGT, per germline. This CDR3 has 12 amino acids. V lost 10 bases to trimming and J lost 6 bases, with 15 bases between them.